The 18 T cell receptor beta chains given below trace back to one sample, sequenced in a study of T cell changes during pregnancy in multiple sclerosis. The data were produced by immunoSEQ multiplex PCR, yet TCRdb's version contains in-frame clones alone and is incomplete. Of around 62,000 clones listed, just over 90% were seen once; the top ten hold more than 3%. The input for sequencing was CD8+ T cells from peripheral blood mononuclear cells, taken in the second trimester of pregnancy. These receptors were taken from a female donor with multiple sclerosis, enrolled in a pregnancy study.

This clone was detected only once. V gene TRBV19 combines with J gene TRBJ1-4; D gene uncertain. The germline gives CDR1 LNHDA, CDR2 SQIVND (reference sequence). The V gene lost 4 bases and the J gene lost 7 bases, with 13 bases spanning the gap. The CDR3 spans 14 residues. CDR3 in DNA: TGTGCCAGTAGTACCCCTCCCGTCGGTGAAAAACTGTTTTTT. The encoded protein is CASSTPPVGEKLFF.

The chain employs TRBV27 and TRBJ2-5, with D possibly being TRBD2 (7 bases). Trimming shortened V by 7 bases and J by 2 bases, and 17 bases separated the two germline ends. The germline V gene has CDR1 MNHEY and CDR2 SMNVEV (reference sequence). The CDR3 loop spans 15 amino acids. The CDR3 DNA is TGTGCCAGCAAACCCTGGGGGGGGCTGCAAGAGACCCAGTACTTC. Amino acids: CASKPWGGLQETQYF.

The chain employs TRBV6-5 and TRBJ1-1; no clear D. Germline V gene lookup returns CDR1 MNHEY and CDR2 SVGAGI. V was shortened by 6 bases and J by 1 base, with 6 bases between the two germline ends. This CDR3 spans 12 amino acids. For the CDR3, the DNA is TGTGCCAGCAGCCTTAAGAACACTGAAGCTTTCTTT. Amino acids: CASSLKNTEAFF.

The chain employs TRBV2 and TRBJ2-7; 9 bases map to TRBD1. Germline CDR1 and CDR2: SNHLY and FYNNEI. Losses at the gene ends were 6 bases for V and 1 base for J; bases not matched to a gene: 4. CDR3 length equals 14 residues. This CDR3 is CASRRDRASYEQYF. CDR3 coding DNA: TGTGCCAGCAGGCGGGACAGGGCTTCCTACGAGCAGTACTTC.

This clone was seen only once. The chain couples TRBV6-4 to TRBJ2-7; D is possibly TRBD1 (5 bases). The CDR3 covers 15 residues. Trimming pared 6 bases from V and 2 bases from J, leaving 17 bases between. Germline CDR1 MRHNA, CDR2 SNTAGT. The CDR3 bases are TGTGCCAGCAGCGGCGAAGGAACGGACACCTACGAGCAGTACTTC. Amino acid sequence: CASSGEGTDTYEQYF.

The rearrangement joins TRBV12-5 to TRBJ2-2, with D uncertain. Trimming pared 1 base from V and 1 base from J, leaving 19 bases between. CDR1 and CDR2 (germline): LGHNT, FRNRAP. The CDR3 extends over 19 amino acids. The CDR3 region has the DNA TGTGCTAGTGGTTTGGGGGCCCCTACAGAAATGGGGAACACCGGGGAGCTGTTTTTT. Translated: CASGLGAPTEMGNTGELFF.

The chain joins TRBV27 to TRBJ2-3; 8 nucleotides agree with TRBD2. The CDR3 covers 15 residues. After removal of 2 bases from V and 2 bases from J, the junction contained 3 bases not matched to a gene. The germline V gene encodes CDR1 MNHEY and CDR2 SMNVEV (reference sequence). CDR3 DNA: TGTGCCAGCAGTTTACGGGGGGGAGTCACAGATACGCAGTATTTT. It encodes CASSLRGGVTDTQYF.

This chain uses TRBV7-9 with TRBJ1-1; D remains unclear. Germline CDR1 and CDR2: SEHNR and FQNEAQ (reference sequence). V lost 8 bases and J 5 bases, leaving 12 bases between the germline ends. The CDR3 covers 12 residues. CDR3 in DNA: TGTGCCAGCGAGATGGCCGGGACTGAAGCTTTCTTT. This gives the protein CASEMAGTEAFF.

The rearrangement uses TRBV4-1 and TRBJ1-5; tentatively, D is TRBD1 (5 bases). The CDR3 extends over 14 amino acids. Trimming removed 4 bases at V and 5 bases at J, with 12 bases between. The germline CDR1 and CDR2 sequences are MGHRA and YSYEKL. The CDR3 reads CASSLRTNDQPQHF. DNA for the CDR3: TGCGCCAGCAGCCTACGGACAAATGATCAGCCCCAGCATTTT.

The chain couples TRBV4-3 to TRBJ2-3; 8 bases map to TRBD2. The CDR3 is 17 residues long. Germline V lookup: CDR1 LGHNA, CDR2 YSLEER. V shed 0 bases, J shed 5 bases, and the junction held 10 bases outside the gene matches. The DNA of the CDR3 is TGCGCCAGCAGCCAAGAGTTCGGCGGGGGGCCTGGAGATACGCAGTATTTT. Residues: CASSQEFGGGPGDTQYF.

The chain carries TRBV7-6 and TRBJ2-1; maybe TRBD2 (6 bases). CDR1 is SGHVS and CDR2 is FNYEAQ in the germline V gene. This CDR3 has 15 residues. V lost 1 base, J lost 6 bases, and 13 bases lay in between. CDR3 in amino acids: CASSLVAAGRNEQFF. CDR3 sequence (DNA): TGTGCCAGCAGCTTAGTAGCGGCAGGCCGCAATGAGCAGTTCTTC. The whole variable domain, remainder taken from reference TRBV7-6 and TRBJ2-1, is GAGVSQSPRYKVTKRGQDVALRCDPISGHVSLYWYRQALGQGPEFLTYFNYEAQQDKSGLPNDRFSAERPEGSISTLTIQRTEQRDSAMYRCASSLVAAGRNEQFFGPGTRLTVL.

The rearrangement links TRBV9 to TRBJ2-1; TRBD2 might be the D (6 bases). CDR3 length: 14 residues. V was shortened by 0 bases and J by 4 bases, with 8 bases between the two germline ends. From germline, CDR1 is SGDLS and CDR2 YYNGEE. CDR3: CASSVAGDYNEQFF. The CDR3 DNA sequence: TGTGCCAGCAGCGTAGCGGGAGATTACAATGAGCAGTTCTTC.

V and J are TRBV30 and TRBJ2-1, with 9 bases aligning to TRBD1. V lost 3 bases to trimming and J lost 14 bases; unmatched junction nucleotides: 14. The CDR3 loop spans 14 amino acids. CDR1 and CDR2 from the germline V gene are GTSNPN and SVGIG (reference sequence). CDR3 coding DNA: TGTGCCTGGAGGACCGGGACAGGGATAACCCCGGAGTTCTTC. Translated, it gives CAWRTGTGITPEFF.

V is TRBV7-9 and J is TRBJ2-7; TRBD2 aligns across 9 bases. The CDR3 runs 16 residues. The V segment lost 2 bases and the J segment 5 bases; nucleotides outside the gene matches: 10. The germline CDR1 and CDR2 sequences are SEHNR and FQNEAQ (reference sequence). CDR3 bases: TGTGCCAGCAGCTTAAGGGCGGGAGGGCCGGAAAACGAGCAGTACTTC. This sequence encodes CASSLRAGGPENEQYF. Together with reference TRBV7-9 and TRBJ2-7, the CDR3 gives the full variable domain: DTGVSQNPRHKITKRGQNVTFRCDPISEHNRLYWYRQTLGQGPEFLTYFQNEAQLEKSRLLSDRFSAERPKGSFSTLEIQRTEQGDSAMYLCASSLRAGGPENEQYFGPGTRLTVT.

V is TRBV13 and J is TRBJ2-7; D is unclear. The V end was cut by 3 bases, the J end by 3 bases, with 12 bases between. Germline assignment: CDR1 PRHDT and CDR2 FYEKMQ (reference sequence). The CDR3 has 14 residues. The CDR3 DNA is TGTGCCAGCAGCTTCTCCGGGTCGGGCTACGAGCAGTACTTC. This encodes CASSFSGSGYEQYF. Complete variable domain (other parts from reference TRBV13 and TRBJ2-7): AAGVIQSPRHLIKEKRETATLKCYPIPRHDTVYWYQQGPGQDPQFLISFYEKMQSDKGSIPDRFSAQQFSDYHSELNMSSLELGDSALYFCASSFSGSGYEQYFGPGTRLTVT.

The J gene is TRBJ1-4, the V gene TRBV4-2; tentative D call: TRBD1 (6 bases). V was clipped by 0 bases and J by 6 bases, with 17 bases between them. The CDR3 contains 17 residues. The germline V gene has CDR1 LGHNA and CDR2 YNFKEQ. The CDR3 spells CASSQEGQGRVDEKLFF. The CDR3 DNA reads as TGTGCCAGCAGCCAAGAAGGGCAGGGGAGGGTGGATGAAAAACTGTTTTTT.

V and J are TRBV27 and TRBJ2-1; 8 bases match TRBD1. Trimming cost V 7 bases and J 8 bases; bases outside gene matches: 7. CDR3 length: 13 residues. Germline values: CDR1 MNHEY, CDR2 SMNVEV (reference sequence). The CDR3 sequence: CASTQTGVDEQFF. Written as DNA, the CDR3 is TGTGCCAGCACCCAGACAGGGGTCGATGAGCAGTTCTTC.

V gene TRBV4-1 combines with J gene TRBJ2-7, with 12 bases matching TRBD1. Germline V gene lookup returns CDR1 MGHRA and CDR2 YSYEKL. With V trimmed by 3 bases and J by 1 base, 1 base remained unmatched. CDR3 length: 15 amino acids. The CDR3 bases are TGCGCCAGCAGCCAGGGACAGGGGGCTTCCTACGAGCAGTACTTC. Encoded protein: CASSQGQGASYEQYF.